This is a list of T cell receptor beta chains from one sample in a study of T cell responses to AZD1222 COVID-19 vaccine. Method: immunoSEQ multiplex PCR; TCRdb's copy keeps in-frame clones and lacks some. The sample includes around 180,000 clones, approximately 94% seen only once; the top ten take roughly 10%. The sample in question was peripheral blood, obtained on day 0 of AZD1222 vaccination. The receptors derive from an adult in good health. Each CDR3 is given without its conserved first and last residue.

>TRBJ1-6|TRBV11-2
ASRPDRTANSPLH
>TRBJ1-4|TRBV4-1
ASSQVDRVGEKLF
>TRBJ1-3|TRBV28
ASSPPEGRTSTIY
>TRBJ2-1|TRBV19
ASTPNPQDEQF
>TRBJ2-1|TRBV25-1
ASSESGGQF
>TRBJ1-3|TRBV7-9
ASSPRTAFSGNTIY
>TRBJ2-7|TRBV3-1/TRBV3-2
ASRTSGRAVDEQY
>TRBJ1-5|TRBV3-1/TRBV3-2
ASSRTGDQPQH
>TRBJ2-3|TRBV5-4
ASNPSGGRDTQY
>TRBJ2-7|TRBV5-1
ASSYIGGTYEQY
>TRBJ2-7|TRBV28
ASSTSPPYEQY
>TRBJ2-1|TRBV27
ASSLGGLGGNEQF
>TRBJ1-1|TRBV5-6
ASSYGSNTEAF
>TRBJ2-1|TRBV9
ASSPEREVNEQF
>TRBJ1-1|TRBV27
ASSLRTGRHTEAF
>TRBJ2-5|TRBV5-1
ASSTPGKETQY
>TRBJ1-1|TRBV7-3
ASKNSRNTEAF
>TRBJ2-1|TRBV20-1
SASSSGRSNEQF
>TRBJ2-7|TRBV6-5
ASSYSSGVYEQY
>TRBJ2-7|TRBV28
ASRQVAGDDYEQY
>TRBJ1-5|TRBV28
ASRAGGDSNQPQH
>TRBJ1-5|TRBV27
ASSSRGAGGPQH
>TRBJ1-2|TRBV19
ASSSQGTQDYGYT
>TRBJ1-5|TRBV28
ASSGETGNQPQH
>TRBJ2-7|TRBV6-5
ASSWTAAEQY
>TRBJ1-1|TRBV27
ASSLAGEGTEAF
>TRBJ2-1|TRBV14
ASSPGVAAYNEQF
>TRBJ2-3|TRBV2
ARRGLAGARTDTQY
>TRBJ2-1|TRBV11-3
ASSLGGGSGYNEQF
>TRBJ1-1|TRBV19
ASSILPGTGRGTEAF
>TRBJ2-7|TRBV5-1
ASSPSASGTYEQY
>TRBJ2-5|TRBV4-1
ASSLPRSASGRETQY
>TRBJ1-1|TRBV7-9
ASSSRGNTEAF
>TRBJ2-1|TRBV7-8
ASSSGLAGANEQF
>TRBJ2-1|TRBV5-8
ASQGPVPVRPQGEQF
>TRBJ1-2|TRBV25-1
ASTTGGNGVAGYT
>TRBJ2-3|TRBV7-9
ASSLTDTQY
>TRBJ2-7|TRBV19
ASSTTGSEQY
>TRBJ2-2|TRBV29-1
SVEERELTGELF
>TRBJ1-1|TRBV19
ASSSRGPTEAF
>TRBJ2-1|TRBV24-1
ATSVPGQGEDNEQF
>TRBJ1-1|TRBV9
ASSVTGEAEAF
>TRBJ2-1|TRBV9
ASSRLAGGGNNEQF
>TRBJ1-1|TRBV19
ASSPLRGNTEAF
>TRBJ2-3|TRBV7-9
ASSLPTGGPDTQY
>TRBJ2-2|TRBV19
ASSFLAGDTGELF
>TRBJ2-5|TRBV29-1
SVRTDLVQETQY
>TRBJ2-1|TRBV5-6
ASSLERTSVSSYNEQF
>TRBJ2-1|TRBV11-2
ASSLVFGAGGINEQF
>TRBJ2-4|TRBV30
AWSGREFNIQY
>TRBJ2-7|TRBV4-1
ASSPAETSGITYEQY
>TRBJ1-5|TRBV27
ASSLYPSRDRDVQPQH
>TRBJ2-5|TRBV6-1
ASSEVSGTGKETQY
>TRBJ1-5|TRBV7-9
ASTAGGNQPQH
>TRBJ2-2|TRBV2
ASSKDGYTGELF
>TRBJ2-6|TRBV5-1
ASSLGISSSGANVLT
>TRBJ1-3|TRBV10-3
AISEKEGGTIY
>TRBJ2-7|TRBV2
ARGAGGTNEQY
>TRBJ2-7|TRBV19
ASSPGTGLDEQY
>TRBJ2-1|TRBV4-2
ASSQRANNEQF